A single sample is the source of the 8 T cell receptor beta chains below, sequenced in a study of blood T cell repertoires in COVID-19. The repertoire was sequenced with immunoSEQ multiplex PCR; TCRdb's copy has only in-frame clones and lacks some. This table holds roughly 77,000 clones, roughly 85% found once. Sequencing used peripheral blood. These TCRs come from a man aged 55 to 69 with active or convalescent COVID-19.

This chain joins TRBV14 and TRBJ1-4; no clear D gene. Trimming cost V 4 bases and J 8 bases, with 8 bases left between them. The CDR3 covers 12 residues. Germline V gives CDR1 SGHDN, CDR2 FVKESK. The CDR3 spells CASSRGAEKLFF. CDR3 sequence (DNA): TGTGCCAGCAGCCGAGGAGCAGAAAAACTGTTTTTT.

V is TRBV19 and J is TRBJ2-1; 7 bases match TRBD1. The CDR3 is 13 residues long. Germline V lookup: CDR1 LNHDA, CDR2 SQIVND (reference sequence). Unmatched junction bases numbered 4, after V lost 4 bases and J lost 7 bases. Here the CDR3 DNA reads TGTGCCAGTAGTACGACAGGGATGAATGAGCAGTTCTTC. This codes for CASSTTGMNEQFF.

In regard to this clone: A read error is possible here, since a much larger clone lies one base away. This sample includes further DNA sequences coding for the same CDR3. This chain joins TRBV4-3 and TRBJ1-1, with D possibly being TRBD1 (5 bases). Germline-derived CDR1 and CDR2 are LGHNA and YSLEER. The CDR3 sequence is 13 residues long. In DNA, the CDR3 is TGCGCCAGCAGTCAAGACAGGAACACTGAAGCTTTCTTT. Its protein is CASSQDRNTEAFF.

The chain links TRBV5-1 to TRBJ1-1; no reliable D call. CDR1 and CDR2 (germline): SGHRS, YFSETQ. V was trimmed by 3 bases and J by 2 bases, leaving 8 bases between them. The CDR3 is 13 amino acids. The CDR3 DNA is TGCGCCAGCAGCTACCAGGATAACACTGAAGCTTTCTTT. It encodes CASSYQDNTEAFF.

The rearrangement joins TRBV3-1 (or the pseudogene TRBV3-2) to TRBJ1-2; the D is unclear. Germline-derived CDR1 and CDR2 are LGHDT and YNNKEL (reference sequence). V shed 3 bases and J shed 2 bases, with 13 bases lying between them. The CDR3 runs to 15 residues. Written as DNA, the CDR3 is TGTGCCAGCAGCCATGCGGACTCCTTCAACTATGGCTACACCTTC. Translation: CASSHADSFNYGYTF.

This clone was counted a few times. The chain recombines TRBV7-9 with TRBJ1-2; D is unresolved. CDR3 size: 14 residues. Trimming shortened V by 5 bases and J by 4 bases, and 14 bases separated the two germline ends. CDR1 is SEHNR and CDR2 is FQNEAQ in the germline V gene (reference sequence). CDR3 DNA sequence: TGTGCCAGCAGCCCCTCACAGCAGTTCTATGGCTACACCTTC. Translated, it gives CASSPSQQFYGYTF.

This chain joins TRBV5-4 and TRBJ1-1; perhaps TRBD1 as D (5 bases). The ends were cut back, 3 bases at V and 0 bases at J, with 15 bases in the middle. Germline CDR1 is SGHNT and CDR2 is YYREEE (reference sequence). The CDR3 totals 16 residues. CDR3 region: CASSSGGRGVNTEAFF. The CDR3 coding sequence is TGTGCCAGCAGCTCCGGAGGGAGAGGGGTGAACACTGAAGCTTTCTTT.

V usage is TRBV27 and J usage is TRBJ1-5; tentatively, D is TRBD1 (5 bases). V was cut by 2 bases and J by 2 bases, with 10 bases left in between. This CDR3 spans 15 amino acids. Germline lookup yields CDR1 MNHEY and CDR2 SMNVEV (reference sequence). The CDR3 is CASSLTGDGNQPQHF. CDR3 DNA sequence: TGTGCCAGCAGTTTAACGGGGGATGGCAATCAGCCCCAGCATTTT.